Listed below are T cell receptor beta chains from one sample, sequenced in a study of Graves' ophthalmopathy and Graves' hyperthyroidism. TCRdb independently ran MiXCR on the multiplex PCR reads; one entry per CDR3 protein. The table lists a few hundred thousand distinct CDR3 sequences, about 18% of them singletons, with roughly 2.4% in the top ten. Source material: peripheral blood. The receptors stem from an adult woman with stable Graves' hyperthyroidism. The CDR3 runs from the conserved cysteine through the conserved F or W. D genes are given only for firm matches. Expanded clones are given a class, and other clones once, few, many or no size at all.

j_call: TRBJ2-5; clone_size: .; v_call: TRBV12-3/TRBV12-4; d_call: TRBD2; cdr3_nt: TGTGCCAGTAGTTTTGCGGGAGGGCCTGGGGAGATCCAGTACTTC; cdr3_aa: CASSFAGGPGEIQYF
j_call: TRBJ2-5; clone_size: few; v_call: TRBV5-1; d_call: TRBD2; cdr3_nt: TGCGCCAGCAGCTCATTAGCGGGAAAACAAGAGACCCAGTACTTC; cdr3_aa: CASSSLAGKQETQYF
j_call: TRBJ2-7; clone_size: many; v_call: TRBV6-5; d_call: TRBD2; cdr3_nt: TGTGCCAGCAGATTTACTCTGAGCGGGAGTAAGAGAAGGGGGGCCTACGAGCAGTACTTC; cdr3_aa: CASRFTLSGSKRRGAYEQYF
j_call: TRBJ2-5; clone_size: many; v_call: TRBV6-2/TRBV6-3; d_call: TRBD2; cdr3_nt: TGTGCCAGCAGTTATCCTATCTCCCTAAGCGGGAGAGAGACCCAGTACTTC; cdr3_aa: CASSYPISLSGRETQYF
j_call: TRBJ1-6; clone_size: .; v_call: TRBV7-2; d_call: .; cdr3_nt: TGTGCCAGCAGCTTCCCGCCCCAGGGCGCCTATAATTCACCCCTCCACTTT; cdr3_aa: CASSFPPQGAYNSPLHF
j_call: TRBJ1-6; clone_size: many; v_call: TRBV30; d_call: .; cdr3_nt: TGTGCCTGGAGGAGGGGCTATAATTCACCCCTCCACTTT; cdr3_aa: CAWRRGYNSPLHF
j_call: TRBJ2-5; clone_size: many; v_call: TRBV28; d_call: TRBD1; cdr3_nt: TGTGCCAGCAGTCCCTGGACAGGGGCCTTACAAGAGACCCAGTACTTC; cdr3_aa: CASSPWTGALQETQYF
j_call: TRBJ1-2; clone_size: many; v_call: TRBV20-1; d_call: TRBD1; cdr3_nt: TGCAGTGCCTTATCGACAGGGGTTCTTGGCTACACCTTC; cdr3_aa: CSALSTGVLGYTF
j_call: TRBJ2-2; clone_size: few; v_call: TRBV20-1; d_call: .; cdr3_nt: TGCAGTGCTAGATGGGACGGGAACACCGGGGAGCTGTTTTTT; cdr3_aa: CSARWDGNTGELFF
j_call: TRBJ2-5; clone_size: many; v_call: TRBV4-2; d_call: .; cdr3_nt: TGTGCCAGCAGCCAAGATTGGGGAAGTGGAGAGACCCAGTACTTC; cdr3_aa: CASSQDWGSGETQYF
j_call: TRBJ2-2; clone_size: many; v_call: TRBV24-1; d_call: .; cdr3_nt: TGTGCCACCAGTGTCGGCTTGAAACCGATCCTGAACACCGGGGAGCTGTTTTTT; cdr3_aa: CATSVGLKPILNTGELFF
j_call: TRBJ1-1; clone_size: many; v_call: TRBV12-3/TRBV12-4; d_call: .; cdr3_nt: TGTGCCAGCAGTAGCTTACAGGGAGCGATCCCTGAAGCTTTCTTT; cdr3_aa: CASSSLQGAIPEAFF
j_call: TRBJ1-5; clone_size: .; v_call: TRBV12-3/TRBV12-4; d_call: TRBD1; cdr3_nt: TGTGCCAGCAGTCCTACAGGGGCGACTCAGCCCCAGCATTTT; cdr3_aa: CASSPTGATQPQHF
j_call: TRBJ2-7; clone_size: .; v_call: TRBV4-3; d_call: .; cdr3_nt: TGCGCCAGCAGCTGGGCTGCGGGCCGATTAGACGAGCAGTACTTC; cdr3_aa: CASSWAAGRLDEQYF
j_call: TRBJ2-3; clone_size: .; v_call: TRBV24-1; d_call: TRBD2; cdr3_nt: TGTGTCCTGTCGGGGGAGCGGGAGATAACAGATACGCAGTATTTT; cdr3_aa: CVLSGEREITDTQYF
j_call: TRBJ1-2; clone_size: many; v_call: TRBV5-1; d_call: TRBD1; cdr3_nt: TGCGCCAGCAGCACCAAACGGGACAGGGGGTATGGCTACACCTTC; cdr3_aa: CASSTKRDRGYGYTF
j_call: TRBJ2-4; clone_size: many; v_call: TRBV5-1; d_call: TRBD2; cdr3_nt: TGCGCCAGCAGCCCAATAGCGGGAGTAAACATTCAGTACTTC; cdr3_aa: CASSPIAGVNIQYF
j_call: TRBJ2-5; clone_size: many; v_call: TRBV6-5; d_call: .; cdr3_nt: TGTGCCAGCAGTTACTCTTGGGTAAAAGAGACCCAGTACTTC; cdr3_aa: CASSYSWVKETQYF
j_call: TRBJ2-2; clone_size: many; v_call: TRBV6-2/TRBV6-3; d_call: .; cdr3_nt: TGTGCCAGCAGTTGGAACAGACCGAACACCGGGGAGCTGTTTTTT; cdr3_aa: CASSWNRPNTGELFF
j_call: TRBJ2-2; clone_size: many; v_call: TRBV6-5; d_call: .; cdr3_nt: TGTGCCAGCAGGGCGAGCGGGCCCGGGGAGCTGTTTTTT; cdr3_aa: CASRASGPGELFF
j_call: TRBJ1-1; clone_size: many; v_call: TRBV12-3/TRBV12-4; d_call: .; cdr3_nt: TGTGCCAGCAGGACGGGCCCTGCATTAGGGAAAACTGAAGCTTTCTTT; cdr3_aa: CASRTGPALGKTEAFF
j_call: TRBJ2-7; clone_size: many; v_call: TRBV6-2/TRBV6-3; d_call: .; cdr3_nt: TGTGCCAGCAGTTCACCCCTAACATACGAGCAGTACTTC; cdr3_aa: CASSSPLTYEQYF
j_call: TRBJ1-5; clone_size: few; v_call: TRBV6-4; d_call: .; cdr3_nt: TGTGCCAGCAGCCTGTCGGCAGGGAGACAGCCCCAGCATTTT; cdr3_aa: CASSLSAGRQPQHF
j_call: TRBJ1-1; clone_size: many; v_call: TRBV12-3/TRBV12-4; d_call: TRBD1; cdr3_nt: TGTGCCAGCAGTTCAGGGGGGGCTAGGTACACTGAAGCTTTCTTT; cdr3_aa: CASSSGGARYTEAFF
j_call: TRBJ2-7; clone_size: many; v_call: TRBV24-1; d_call: .; cdr3_nt: TGTGCCACCAGTGCCGACTTCCCGAGCGAGCAGTACTTC; cdr3_aa: CATSADFPSEQYF
j_call: TRBJ1-5; clone_size: many; v_call: TRBV27; d_call: .; cdr3_nt: TGTGCCAGCAGTTTCTCGACAGGATATCAGCCCCAGCATTTT; cdr3_aa: CASSFSTGYQPQHF
j_call: TRBJ1-1; clone_size: many; v_call: TRBV19; d_call: .; cdr3_nt: TGTGCCAGTAGCGTCGGGACCACGAACACTGAAGCTTTCTTT; cdr3_aa: CASSVGTTNTEAFF
j_call: TRBJ1-1; clone_size: many; v_call: TRBV20-1; d_call: .; cdr3_nt: TGCAGTGCTTTCCGGGGCGATAAGACTTTCTTT; cdr3_aa: CSAFRGDKTFF
j_call: TRBJ2-7; clone_size: many; v_call: TRBV6-2/TRBV6-3; d_call: TRBD2; cdr3_nt: TGTGCCAGCAGTTCCCCCCAGCGGGGCTACGAGCAGTACTTC; cdr3_aa: CASSSPQRGYEQYF
j_call: TRBJ2-7; clone_size: many; v_call: TRBV20-1; d_call: TRBD1; cdr3_nt: TGCAGTGCCCGCTACAGGGGGCGCGAATACGAGCAGTACTTC; cdr3_aa: CSARYRGREYEQYF
j_call: TRBJ2-7; clone_size: .; v_call: TRBV28; d_call: TRBD1; cdr3_nt: TGTGCCAGCAGTTTGGGCCCCACAGGGGGCCCCTTTACCTACGAGCAGTACTTC; cdr3_aa: CASSLGPTGGPFTYEQYF
j_call: TRBJ1-1; clone_size: .; v_call: TRBV29-1; d_call: TRBD1; cdr3_nt: TGCAGCGCCTGGACAGGGATGAACACTGAAGCTTTCTTT; cdr3_aa: CSAWTGMNTEAFF
j_call: TRBJ1-3; clone_size: .; v_call: TRBV2; d_call: .; cdr3_nt: TGTGCCAGCAGTCCTAGTTGGGACACCATATATTTT; cdr3_aa: CASSPSWDTIYF
j_call: TRBJ2-6; clone_size: many; v_call: TRBV7-9; d_call: .; cdr3_nt: TGTGCCAGCAGCCCACAGGGAGGGGGGGCCAACGTCCTGACTTTC; cdr3_aa: CASSPQGGGANVLTF
j_call: TRBJ2-5; clone_size: many; v_call: TRBV6-5; d_call: .; cdr3_nt: TGTGCCAGCAGTTTGATGGGGCACTACCAAGAGACCCAGTACTTC; cdr3_aa: CASSLMGHYQETQYF
j_call: TRBJ2-7; clone_size: many; v_call: TRBV5-1; d_call: TRBD2; cdr3_nt: TGCGCCAGCAGCGCGGGGATGCTAGCGGGAGGCGGAGGTGAGCAGTACTTC; cdr3_aa: CASSAGMLAGGGGEQYF
j_call: TRBJ2-7; clone_size: .; v_call: TRBV28; d_call: .; cdr3_nt: TGTGCCAACAGTTTTCCCGCGGCAGGTGGACCCTACGAGCAGTACTTC; cdr3_aa: CANSFPAAGGPYEQYF
j_call: TRBJ1-1; clone_size: many; v_call: TRBV5-4; d_call: .; cdr3_nt: TGTGCCAGCAGCTTGGGCCGGCGGGGGGCTTTCTTT; cdr3_aa: CASSLGRRGAFF
j_call: TRBJ2-7; clone_size: many; v_call: TRBV4-3; d_call: .; cdr3_nt: TGCGCCAGCAGCCAAGCGGACCGGGACCCCGCCTACGAGCAGTACTTC; cdr3_aa: CASSQADRDPAYEQYF
j_call: TRBJ1-1; clone_size: many; v_call: TRBV6-2/TRBV6-3; d_call: .; cdr3_nt: TGTGCCAGCAGTCTTCTTTCGGGGAAGGTGAACACTGAAGCTTTCTTT; cdr3_aa: CASSLLSGKVNTEAFF
j_call: TRBJ1-1; clone_size: many; v_call: TRBV20-1; d_call: .; cdr3_nt: TGCAGTGCCGCGGGGGATTTGAACACTGAAGCTTTCTTT; cdr3_aa: CSAAGDLNTEAFF
j_call: TRBJ1-1; clone_size: many; v_call: TRBV5-1; d_call: .; cdr3_nt: TGCGCCAGCAGCACTGGGACGCAGGGAAAGGGCACTGAAGCTTTCTTT; cdr3_aa: CASSTGTQGKGTEAFF
j_call: TRBJ2-5; clone_size: many; v_call: TRBV7-2; d_call: .; cdr3_nt: TGTGCCAGCAGCCCCTTCGGGCTGAAGACCCAGTACTTC; cdr3_aa: CASSPFGLKTQYF
j_call: TRBJ2-7; clone_size: many; v_call: TRBV10-1; d_call: .; cdr3_nt: TGCGCCAGCAGTGAGGACCGTTCCTACGAGCAGTACTTC; cdr3_aa: CASSEDRSYEQYF
j_call: TRBJ2-2; clone_size: many; v_call: TRBV28; d_call: TRBD2; cdr3_nt: TGTGCCAGCAGTTTATTTCATCTTCTAAGCGGGAGGCCGAACACCGGGGAGCTGTTTTTT; cdr3_aa: CASSLFHLLSGRPNTGELFF
j_call: TRBJ2-2; clone_size: few; v_call: TRBV2; d_call: .; cdr3_nt: TGTGCCAGCAGTAACAGGGCTTCCGGGGAGCTGTTTTTT; cdr3_aa: CASSNRASGELFF
j_call: TRBJ2-2; clone_size: many; v_call: TRBV25-1; d_call: TRBD2; cdr3_nt: TGTGCCAGCAGGAAAGGACTAGCGGGAGTAGTTACCGGGGAGCTGTTTTTT; cdr3_aa: CASRKGLAGVVTGELFF
j_call: TRBJ1-2; clone_size: .; v_call: TRBV20-1; d_call: .; cdr3_nt: TGCAGTGCTAACGGAGGGAACTATGGCTACACCTTC; cdr3_aa: CSANGGNYGYTF
j_call: TRBJ1-1; clone_size: .; v_call: TRBV20-1; d_call: .; cdr3_nt: TGCAGTGCTAGAACAATCTTTCGAGGGACTTCTGAAGCTTTCTTT; cdr3_aa: CSARTIFRGTSEAFF
j_call: TRBJ2-5; clone_size: many; v_call: TRBV6-1; d_call: TRBD1; cdr3_nt: TGTGCCAGCAGGGTTGTCGGGACAGCACCCCAAGAGACCCAGTACTTC; cdr3_aa: CASRVVGTAPQETQYF
j_call: TRBJ2-2; clone_size: .; v_call: TRBV7-8; d_call: .; cdr3_nt: TGTGCCAGCAGCTTAGCAACTGCCACCGGGGAGCTGTTTTTT; cdr3_aa: CASSLATATGELFF
j_call: TRBJ2-5; clone_size: few; v_call: TRBV9; d_call: .; cdr3_nt: TGTGCCAGCAGTCCCGCGGGTCAGCAAGAGACCCAGTACTTC; cdr3_aa: CASSPAGQQETQYF
j_call: TRBJ2-7; clone_size: many; v_call: TRBV2; d_call: .; cdr3_nt: TGTGCCAGCGGCAGGGTCTCCTACGAGCAGTACTTC; cdr3_aa: CASGRVSYEQYF
j_call: TRBJ2-7; clone_size: many; v_call: TRBV7-3; d_call: .; cdr3_nt: TGTGCCAGCAGCCTATTCTCGGGACGGAGCTACGAGCAGTACTTC; cdr3_aa: CASSLFSGRSYEQYF